This TCR beta chain was found in a study of blood T cell repertoires in COVID-19. This clone has just one count. The CDR3 is 14 amino acids. In germline, CDR1 is LGHDT, CDR2 YNNKEL (reference sequence). Trimming stripped 0 bases from V and 2 bases from J, with 8 bases between. Here immunoSEQ multiplex PCR was the method, and the copy in TCRdb shows in-frame clones only, minus some. The sample yields about 88,000 clones, 80% to 95% seen once. The chain is built from TRBV3-1 (or the pseudogene TRBV3-2) and TRBJ2-7; D ambiguous. Sample: peripheral blood. The sequence derives from a man aged 18 to 29 with COVID-19, enrolled during active disease. The CDR3 DNA is TGTGCCAGCAGCCAAGATCCAGATACCTACGAGCAGTACTTC. Amino acids: CASSQDPDTYEQYF.